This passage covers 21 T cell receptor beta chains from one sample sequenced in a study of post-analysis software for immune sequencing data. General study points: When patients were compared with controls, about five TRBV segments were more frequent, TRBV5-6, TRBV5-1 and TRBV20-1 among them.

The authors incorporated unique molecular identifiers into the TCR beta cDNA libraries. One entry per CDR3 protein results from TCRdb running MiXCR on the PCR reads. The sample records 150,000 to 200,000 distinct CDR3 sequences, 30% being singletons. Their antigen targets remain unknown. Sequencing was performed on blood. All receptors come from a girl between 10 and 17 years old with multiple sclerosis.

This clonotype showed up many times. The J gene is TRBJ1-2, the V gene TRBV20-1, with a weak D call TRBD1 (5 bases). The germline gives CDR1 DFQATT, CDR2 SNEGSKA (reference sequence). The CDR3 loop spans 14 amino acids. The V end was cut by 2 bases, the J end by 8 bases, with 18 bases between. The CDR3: CSARMNGGGGGYTF. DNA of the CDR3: TGCAGTGCTAGAATGAATGGCGGGGGAGGAGGCTACACCTTC.

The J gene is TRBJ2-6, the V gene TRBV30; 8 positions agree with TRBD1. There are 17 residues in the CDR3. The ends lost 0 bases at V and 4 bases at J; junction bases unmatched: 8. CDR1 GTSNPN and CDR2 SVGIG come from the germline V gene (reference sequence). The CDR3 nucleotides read TGTGCCTGGAGTGTTTTGGACAGGGATAAGGGGGCCAACGTCCTGACTTTC. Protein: CAWSVLDRDKGANVLTF.

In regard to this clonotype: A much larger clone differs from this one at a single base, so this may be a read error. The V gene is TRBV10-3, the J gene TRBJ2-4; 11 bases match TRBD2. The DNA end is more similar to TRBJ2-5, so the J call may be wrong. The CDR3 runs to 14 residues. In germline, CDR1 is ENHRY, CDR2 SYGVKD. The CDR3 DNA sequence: TGTGCCAACAGTGGGACTAGCGGCCAAGAGACCCAGTACTTC. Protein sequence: CANSGTSGQETQYF.

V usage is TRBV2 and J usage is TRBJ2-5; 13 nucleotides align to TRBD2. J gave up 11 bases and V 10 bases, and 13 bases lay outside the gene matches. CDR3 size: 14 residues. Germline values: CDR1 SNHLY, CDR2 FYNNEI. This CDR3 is CAIVTSGRPNEQYF. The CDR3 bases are TGTGCCATCGTGACTAGCGGGAGGCCGAATGAGCAGTACTTC.

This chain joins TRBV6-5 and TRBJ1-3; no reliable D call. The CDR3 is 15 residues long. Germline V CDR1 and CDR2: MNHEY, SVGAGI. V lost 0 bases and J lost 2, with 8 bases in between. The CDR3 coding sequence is TGTGCCAGCAGTTACTCGATGACCGCTGGAAACACCATATATTTT. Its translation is CASSYSMTAGNTIYF.

The CDR3 DNA is TGTGCCAGCAGTTTTGGACTAGCGGGAGATTGGGGTGAGCAGTTCTTC. This gives the protein CASSFGLAGDWGEQFF. V is TRBV12-3 or TRBV12-4 and J is TRBJ2-1, with 13 bases lining up with TRBD2. With 3 bases clipped from V and 9 bases from J, the junction kept 8 bases outside the gene matches. The CDR3 consists of 16 residues.

The CDR3 DNA follows: TGCAGCGCGAGGGGGACAGGGCAAGCTTTCTTT. Translating gives CSARGTGQAFF. The V call is TRBV29-1, the J call TRBJ1-1; 9 bases agree with TRBD1. With 7 bases clipped from V and 9 bases from J, the junction kept 6 bases outside the gene matches. The CDR3 has 11 amino acids. Germline-derived CDR1 and CDR2 are SQVTM and ANQGSEA.

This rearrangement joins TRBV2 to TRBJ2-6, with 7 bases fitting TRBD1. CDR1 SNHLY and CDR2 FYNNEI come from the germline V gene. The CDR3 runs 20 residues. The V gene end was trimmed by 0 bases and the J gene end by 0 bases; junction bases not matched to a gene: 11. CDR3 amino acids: CASSEALLGRGISGANVLTF. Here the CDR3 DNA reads TGTGCCAGCAGTGAAGCGCTTCTTGGCAGGGGGATCTCTGGGGCCAACGTCCTGACTTTC.

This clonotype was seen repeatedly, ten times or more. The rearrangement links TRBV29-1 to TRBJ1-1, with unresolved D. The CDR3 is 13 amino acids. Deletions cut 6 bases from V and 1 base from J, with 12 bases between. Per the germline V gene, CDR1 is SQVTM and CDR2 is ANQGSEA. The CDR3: CSVTSSENTEAFF. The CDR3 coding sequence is TGCAGCGTAACGTCATCAGAGAACACTGAAGCTTTCTTT.

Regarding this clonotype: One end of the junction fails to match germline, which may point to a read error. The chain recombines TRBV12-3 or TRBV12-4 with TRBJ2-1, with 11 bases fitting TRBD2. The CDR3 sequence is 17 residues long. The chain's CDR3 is CAGSLGLAGLFYNEQFF. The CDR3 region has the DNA TGTGCCGGCAGTTTAGGACTAGCGGGCTTATTTTACAATGAGCAGTTCTTC.

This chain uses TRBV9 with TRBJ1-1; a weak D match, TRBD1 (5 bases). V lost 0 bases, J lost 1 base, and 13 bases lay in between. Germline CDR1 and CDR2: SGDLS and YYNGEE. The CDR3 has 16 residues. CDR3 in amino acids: CASSVGLGAPNTEAFF. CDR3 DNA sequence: TGTGCCAGCAGCGTAGGACTCGGGGCTCCGAACACTGAAGCTTTCTTT.

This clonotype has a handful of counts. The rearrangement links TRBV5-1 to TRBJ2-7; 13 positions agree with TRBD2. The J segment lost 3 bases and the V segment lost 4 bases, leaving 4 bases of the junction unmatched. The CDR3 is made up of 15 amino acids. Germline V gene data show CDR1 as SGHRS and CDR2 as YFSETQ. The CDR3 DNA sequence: TGCGCCAGCAGCGCGGGGACTAGCGGGGTCTACGAGCAGTACTTC. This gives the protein CASSAGTSGVYEQYF. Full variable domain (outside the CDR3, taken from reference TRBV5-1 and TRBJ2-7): KAGVTQTPRYLIKTRGQQVTLSCSPISGHRSVSWYQQTPGQGLQFLFEYFSETQRNKGNFPGRFSGRQFSNSRSEMNVSTLELGDSALYLCASSAGTSGVYEQYFGPGTRLTVT.

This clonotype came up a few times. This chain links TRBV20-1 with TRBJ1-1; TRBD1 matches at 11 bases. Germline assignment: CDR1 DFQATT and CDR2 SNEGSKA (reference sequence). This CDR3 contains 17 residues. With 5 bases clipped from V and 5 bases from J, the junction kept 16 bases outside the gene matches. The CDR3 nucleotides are TGCAGTGCTTCCCCTCGGGACAGGGGGTTCGTGGGGACTGAAGCTTTCTTT. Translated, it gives CSASPRDRGFVGTEAFF.

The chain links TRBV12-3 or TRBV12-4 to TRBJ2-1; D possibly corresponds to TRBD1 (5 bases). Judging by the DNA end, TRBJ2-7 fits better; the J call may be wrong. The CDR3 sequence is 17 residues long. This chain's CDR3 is CASRGVGARSSYNEQYF. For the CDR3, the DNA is TGTGCCAGCAGAGGGGTAGGAGCCCGAAGCTCCTACAATGAGCAGTACTTC.

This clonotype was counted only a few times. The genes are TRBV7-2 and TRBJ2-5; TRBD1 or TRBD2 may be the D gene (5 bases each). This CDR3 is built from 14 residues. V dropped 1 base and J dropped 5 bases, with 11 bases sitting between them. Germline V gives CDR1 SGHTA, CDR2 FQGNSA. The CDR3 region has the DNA TGTGCCAGCAGCTTAGGGCTAGGGACGGAGACCCAGTACTTC. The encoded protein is CASSLGLGTETQYF.

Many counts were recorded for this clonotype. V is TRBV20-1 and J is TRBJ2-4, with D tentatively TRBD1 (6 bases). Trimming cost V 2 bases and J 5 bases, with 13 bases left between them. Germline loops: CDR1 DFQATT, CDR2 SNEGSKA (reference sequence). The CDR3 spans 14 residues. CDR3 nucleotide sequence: TGCAGTGCTAGAAGTGACAGGCCACAAAACATTCAGTACTTC. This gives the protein CSARSDRPQNIQYF.

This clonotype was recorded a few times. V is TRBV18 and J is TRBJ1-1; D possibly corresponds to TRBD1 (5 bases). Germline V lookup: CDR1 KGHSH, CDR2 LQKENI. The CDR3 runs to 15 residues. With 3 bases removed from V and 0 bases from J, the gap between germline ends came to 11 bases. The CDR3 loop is CASSPAEGMNTEAFF. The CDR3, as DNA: TGTGCCAGCTCACCGGCTGAGGGGATGAACACTGAAGCTTTCTTT.

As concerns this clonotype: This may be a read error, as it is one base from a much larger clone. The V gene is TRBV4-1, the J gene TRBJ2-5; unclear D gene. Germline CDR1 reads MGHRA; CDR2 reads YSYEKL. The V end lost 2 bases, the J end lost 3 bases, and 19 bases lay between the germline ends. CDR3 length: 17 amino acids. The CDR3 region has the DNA TGCGCCAGCAGCCAACTGCCCCCGGACGCGGATAAAGAGACCCAGTACTTC. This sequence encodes CASSQLPPDADKETQYF.

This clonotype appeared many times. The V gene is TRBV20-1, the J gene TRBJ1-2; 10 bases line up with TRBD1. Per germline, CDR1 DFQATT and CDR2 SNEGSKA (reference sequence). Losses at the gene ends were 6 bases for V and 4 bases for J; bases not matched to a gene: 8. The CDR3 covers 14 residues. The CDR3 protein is CSAGGQGRSYGYTF. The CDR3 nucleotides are TGCAGTGCGGGGGGACAGGGGCGAAGCTATGGCTACACCTTC.

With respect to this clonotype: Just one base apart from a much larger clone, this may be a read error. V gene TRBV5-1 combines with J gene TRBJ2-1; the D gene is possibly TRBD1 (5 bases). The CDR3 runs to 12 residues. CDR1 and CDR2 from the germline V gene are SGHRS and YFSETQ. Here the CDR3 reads CACSLYRYEQFF. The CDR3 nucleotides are TGCGCCTGCAGCTTGTACAGGTATGAGCAGTTCTTC.

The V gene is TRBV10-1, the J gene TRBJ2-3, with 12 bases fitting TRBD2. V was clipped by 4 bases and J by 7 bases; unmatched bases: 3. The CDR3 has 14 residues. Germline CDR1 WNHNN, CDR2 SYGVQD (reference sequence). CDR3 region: CASSATSGSYTQYF. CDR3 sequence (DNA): TGCGCCAGCAGTGCGACTAGCGGGAGTTATACGCAGTATTTT.